This T cell receptor (beta chain) was recorded in a study of cytomegalovirus exposure and HLA in healthy donors. Across the whole study: When roughly 420 donors were genotyped, about 86% of them were found to fall in the Caucasian-associated ancestry cluster. Whole-study findings and limits: Researchers catalogued roughly 150 TCR beta chains as cytomegalovirus-associated.

Primers included in the PCR were 60 Vbeta and 13 Jbeta primers. Data came from immunoSEQ multiplex PCR; TCRdb stores just in-frame clones and leaves some out. This table has over 150,000 clones, 77% appearing once. At sampling all donors were nominally healthy, likely with unrecorded immune exposures. This clone was observed once. Its specificity is not known. At one end the junction does not follow the germline gene, possibly because of a read error. The CDR3 length is 18 residues. The germline gives CDR1 SEHNR, CDR2 FQNEAQ (reference sequence). The chain is built from TRBV7-9 and TRBJ1-6; 7 nucleotides line up with TRBD1. The sequence came from a woman aged 60 to 75 in good health and CMV-seropositive. The sample consisted of PBMCs. CDR3 region: CSSSPTYGTQGERSPLHF. As DNA, the CDR3 is TGTTCCAGCAGCCCTACCTACGGGACTCAGGGGGAGAGGTCACCCCTCCACTTT.